What follows is one TCR beta chain and its context. The record originates from a study of blood T cell repertoires in COVID-19. Study-wide context: T cells, B-cell-depleted T cells, or PBMCs provided the cDNA or gDNA that served as material.

The table came from immunoSEQ multiplex PCR; TCRdb's copy has only in-frame clones and leaves some out. The data contain some 200,000 clones, about 84% of them seen just once; the ten biggest clones take up roughly 13%. Unmatched junction bases numbered 14, after V lost 1 base and J lost 1 base. The CDR3 spans 20 residues. Looked up from germline, CDR1 is SGHNT and CDR2 is YYREEE (reference sequence). Sample: peripheral blood. The chain uses TRBV5-4 and TRBJ2-3; 11 bases match TRBD2. The source is a human donor in a cohort sampled during active COVID-19. The CDR3 DNA is TGTGCCAGCAGCTTGTTCCAGTTGGTAGCGGGAGGGCCGGGCACAGATACGCAGTATTTT. The encoded protein is CASSLFQLVAGGPGTDTQYF.